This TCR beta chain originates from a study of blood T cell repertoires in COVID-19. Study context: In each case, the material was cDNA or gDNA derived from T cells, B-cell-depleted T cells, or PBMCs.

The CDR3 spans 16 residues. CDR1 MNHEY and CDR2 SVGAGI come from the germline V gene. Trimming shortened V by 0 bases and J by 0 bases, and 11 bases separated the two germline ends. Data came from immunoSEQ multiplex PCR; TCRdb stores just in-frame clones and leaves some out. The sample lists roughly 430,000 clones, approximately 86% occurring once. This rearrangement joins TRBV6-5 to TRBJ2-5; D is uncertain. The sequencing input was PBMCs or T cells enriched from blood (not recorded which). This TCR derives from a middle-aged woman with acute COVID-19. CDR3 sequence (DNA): TGTGCCAGCAGTTACTCCGCCGCTGGGCACCAAGAGACCCAGTACTTC. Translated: CASSYSAAGHQETQYF.